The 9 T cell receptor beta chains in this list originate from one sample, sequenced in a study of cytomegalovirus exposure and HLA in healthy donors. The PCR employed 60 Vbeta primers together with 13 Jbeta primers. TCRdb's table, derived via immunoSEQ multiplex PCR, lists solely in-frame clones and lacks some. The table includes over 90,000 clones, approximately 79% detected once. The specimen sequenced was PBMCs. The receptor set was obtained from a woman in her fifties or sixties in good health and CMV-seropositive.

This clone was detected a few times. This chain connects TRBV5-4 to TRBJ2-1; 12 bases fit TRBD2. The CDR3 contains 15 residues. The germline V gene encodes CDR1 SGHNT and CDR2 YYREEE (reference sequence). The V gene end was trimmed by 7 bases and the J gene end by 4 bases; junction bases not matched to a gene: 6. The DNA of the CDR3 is TGTGCCAGCTTTCTAGCGGGAGGGAATTACAATGAGCAGTTCTTC. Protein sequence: CASFLAGGNYNEQFF.

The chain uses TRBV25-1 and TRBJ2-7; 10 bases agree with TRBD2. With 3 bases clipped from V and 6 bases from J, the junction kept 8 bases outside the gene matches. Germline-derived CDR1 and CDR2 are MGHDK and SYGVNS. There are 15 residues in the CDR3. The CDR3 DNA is TGTGCCAGCAGTGATCCTAGAGCGGGAGGGCTCGAGCAGTACTTC. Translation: CASSDPRAGGLEQYF.

The CDR3 reads CASRETGTAYYEQYF. As DNA, the CDR3 is TGTGCCAGCAGGGAAACCGGGACAGCCTACTACGAGCAGTACTTC. The rearrangement uses TRBV6-6 and TRBJ2-7, with 7 bases identical to TRBD1. V trimming: 6 bases; J trimming: 3 bases; junction bases outside the gene matches: 11. The CDR3 runs to 15 residues. CDR1 and CDR2 from the germline V gene are MNHNY and SVGAGI (reference sequence).

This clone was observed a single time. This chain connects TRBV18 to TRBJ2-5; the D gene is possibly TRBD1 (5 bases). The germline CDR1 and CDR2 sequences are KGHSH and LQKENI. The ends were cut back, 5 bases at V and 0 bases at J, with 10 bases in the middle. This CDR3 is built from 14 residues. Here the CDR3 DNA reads TGTGCCAGCTCAGTCGCAGGGTACCAAGAGACCCAGTACTTC. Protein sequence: CASSVAGYQETQYF.

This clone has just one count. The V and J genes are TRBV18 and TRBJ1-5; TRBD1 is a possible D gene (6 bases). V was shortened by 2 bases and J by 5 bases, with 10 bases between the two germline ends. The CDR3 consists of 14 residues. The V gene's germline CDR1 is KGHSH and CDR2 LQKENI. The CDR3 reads CASSPRGGDQPQHF. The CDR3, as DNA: TGTGCCAGCTCACCAAGGGGGGGCGATCAGCCCCAGCATTTT. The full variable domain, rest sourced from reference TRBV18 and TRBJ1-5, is NAGVMQNPRHLVRRRGQEARLRCSPMKGHSHVYWYRQLPEEGLKFMVYLQKENIIDESGMPKERFSAEFPKEGPSILRIQQVVRGDSAAYFCASSPRGGDQPQHFGDGTRLSIL.

CDR3 in DNA: TGTGCCAGCAGCTTAGGGGGGGACAGGGGAGGCTACGAGCAGTACTTC. Translating it yields CASSLGGDRGGYEQYF. The chain uses TRBV7-9 and TRBJ2-5; TRBD1 matches at 10 bases. Gene TRBJ2-7 matches the end of the DNA better, so the J call may be wrong. The germline V gene has CDR1 SEHNR and CDR2 FQNEAQ (reference sequence). The CDR3 spans 16 residues.

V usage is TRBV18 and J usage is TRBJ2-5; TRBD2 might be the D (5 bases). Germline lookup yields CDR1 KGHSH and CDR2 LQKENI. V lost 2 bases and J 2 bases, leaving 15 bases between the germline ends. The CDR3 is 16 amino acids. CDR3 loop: CASSPRGLKDQETQYF. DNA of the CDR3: TGTGCCAGCTCACCAAGAGGACTTAAGGATCAAGAGACCCAGTACTTC.

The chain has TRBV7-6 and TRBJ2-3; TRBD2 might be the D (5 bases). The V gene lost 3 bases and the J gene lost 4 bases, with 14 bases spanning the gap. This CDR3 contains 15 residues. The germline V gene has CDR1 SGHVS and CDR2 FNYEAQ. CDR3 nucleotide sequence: TGTGCCAGCAGCTTTTCGCTAGCTGGATCAGATACGCAGTATTTT. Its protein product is CASSFSLAGSDTQYF.

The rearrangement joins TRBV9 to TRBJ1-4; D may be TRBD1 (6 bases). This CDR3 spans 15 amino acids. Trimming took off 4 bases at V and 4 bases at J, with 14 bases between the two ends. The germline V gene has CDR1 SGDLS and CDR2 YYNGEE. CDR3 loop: CASSTLTGYNEKLFF. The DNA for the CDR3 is TGTGCCAGCAGCACCCTCACAGGGTATAATGAAAAACTGTTTTTT.